This TCR beta chain is drawn from a study of CXCR3-negative and CXCR3-positive naive CD8 T cells. Looking at the study overall: With about 1.5 +/- 0.3 million reads per library, the TRB reads numbered around 130 million in total. The study's findings and limits: Memory cells diverged, while naive CXCR3-positive and CXCR3-negative cells had similar TRBV-TRBJ usage. Both naive subsets had comparably high diversity; memory CD8+ cells much lower. CXCR3 expression dropped partially after cryopreservation, and most assays relied on fresh PBMCs.

As concerns this clonotype: What it binds is not known.

This CDR3 spans 14 amino acids. Germline V CDR1 and CDR2: ENHRY, SYGVKD. UMI-labeled 5' RACE yielded the TRB cDNA libraries. TCRdb reprocessed the 5' RACE reads, with one entry per CDR3 protein and no DNA. The sample features 45,000 to 60,000 distinct CDR3 sequences, with around a fifth in its top ten. The specimen sequenced was memory CD8+ T cells from blood. The chain uses TRBV10-3 and TRBJ2-7; without DNA, the TCRdb call of TRBD1 cannot be checked. The receptor's source is a human donor in good health. Some clones in this sample may be carry-over from other donors' samples. CDR3 sequence: CAISETGGAYEQYF.